The clone carrying this T cell receptor (beta chain) was seen at least ten times. Its antigen is unknown. The source of the sample is a study of metastatic and nonmetastatic thyroid tumors. In the study overall: A comparison of repertoires was made across blood and tumor or nodule tissue from malignant and benign thyroid patients. Study-wide results and caveats: Benign nodules reportedly had significantly lower TCR beta diversity than malignant thyroid tumors in blood and tumor.

Before thyroid surgery, none of the patients had received any treatment. Original processing notes: Clinicopathological groups of papillary thyroid cancer showed CDR3 differences that were used to build a distant-metastasis classifier. TCRdb re-called clones from the PCR reads using MiXCR. TCRdb, not the authors, supplied the V and J calls. The sample records around 34,000 clones, about 15% being singletons. The CDR3 has 14 residues. Trimming left V 6 bases short and J 7 bases short, with 18 bases between. Germline V lookup: CDR1 ENHRY, CDR2 SYGVKD. Sequencing input: blood. The genes are TRBV10-3 and TRBJ1-1, with D tentatively TRBD1 (6 bases). This TCR came from a male donor with papillary thyroid cancer or a benign thyroid nodule (not recorded which). Some clones in this sample may be carry-over from other donors' samples. The CDR3 loop is CAIRPLGQGSEAFF. Here the CDR3 DNA reads TGTGCCATCAGGCCATTAGGGCAGGGGAGTGAAGCTTTCTTT.